This entry lists 10 T cell receptor beta chains sequenced from one sample in a study of cytomegalovirus exposure and HLA in healthy donors. PCR was performed using 60 Vbeta and 13 Jbeta primers. The assay was immunoSEQ multiplex PCR, and TCRdb's table has in-frame clones only and misses some. This table has about 150,000 clones, approximately 77% appearing once. Source material: PBMCs. These TCRs come from a man aged 18 to 30 in good health and CMV-seronegative.

The gene calls are TRBV11-2 and TRBJ1-1, with a possible D match to TRBD1 (6 bases). V dropped 5 bases and J dropped 0 bases, with 10 bases sitting between them. From germline, CDR1 is SGHAT and CDR2 FQNNGV. The CDR3 contains 14 residues. Here the CDR3 reads CASSTDRLNTEAFF. The CDR3 nucleotides are TGTGCCAGCAGCACTGACAGGTTGAACACTGAAGCTTTCTTT.

The V and J genes are TRBV4-3 and TRBJ2-1, with D tentatively TRBD2 (6 bases). The length of the CDR3 is 13 residues. CDR1 and CDR2 (germline): LGHNA, YSLEER. With 9 bases removed from V and 7 bases from J, the gap between germline ends came to 16 bases. The CDR3 here is CASRGVGTNEQFF. The CDR3 coding sequence is TGCGCCAGTCGGGGCGTGGGGACTAATGAGCAGTTCTTC.

The chain links TRBV6-5 to TRBJ1-1; maybe TRBD1 (5 bases). Trimming shortened V by 10 bases and J by 6 bases, and 18 bases separated the two germline ends. This CDR3 comprises 13 residues. Germline V gene data show CDR1 as MNHEY and CDR2 as SVGAGI. DNA of the CDR3: TGTGCCACCGGGACTTCTTGGGGGGCTGAAGCTTTCTTT. It is translated as CATGTSWGAEAFF.

The chain employs TRBV7-2 and TRBJ1-1, with 9 bases that match TRBD1. There are 16 residues in the CDR3. V lost 5 bases, J lost 0 bases, and 7 bases stayed unmatched. Germline CDR1 SGHTA, CDR2 FQGNSA. The CDR3 is CASSPQGAGMNTEAFF. CDR3 DNA: TGTGCCAGCAGCCCACAGGGGGCGGGAATGAACACTGAAGCTTTCTTT.

V usage is TRBV5-1 and J usage is TRBJ2-3; TRBD1 matches at 7 bases. Germline V gene data show CDR1 as SGHRS and CDR2 as YFSETQ. V was clipped by 5 bases and J by 3 bases; unmatched bases: 9. The CDR3 covers 15 residues. The CDR3 sequence: CASRWGTDRTDTQYF. In DNA, the CDR3 is TGCGCCAGCAGGTGGGGGACAGATCGGACAGATACGCAGTATTTT.

V gene TRBV6-1 combines with J gene TRBJ2-5; 9 positions match TRBD2. With the DNA end fitting TRBJ2-7 better, the J assignment may be wrong. The CDR3 sequence is 19 residues long. Germline CDR1 MNHNS, CDR2 SASEGT. CDR3 nucleotide sequence: TGTGCCAGCAGTGAAGAGAGTCTCTGGGGGGCGGGAGGGCCCTACGAGCAGTACTTC. Residues: CASSEESLWGAGGPYEQYF.

The J gene is TRBJ1-5, the V gene TRBV4-1; 9 bases are shared with TRBD1. Germline assignment: CDR1 MGHRA and CDR2 YSYEKL. The CDR3 extends over 17 amino acids. With 5 bases clipped from V and 6 bases from J, the junction kept 14 bases outside the gene matches. This CDR3 reads CASSDRIRTGVRQPQHF. CDR3 nucleotides: TGCGCCAGCAGCGACCGCATACGGACAGGGGTTCGTCAGCCCCAGCATTTT.

The CDR3 nucleotides read TGTGCCAGCAGTTCCCCCGGGACACCTAATGAAAAACTGTTTTTT. Its translation is CASSSPGTPNEKLFF. This chain joins TRBV28 and TRBJ1-4; perhaps TRBD1 as D (6 bases). Trimming removed 4 bases from V and 3 bases from J, with 12 bases in between. CDR3 length equals 15 residues. The germline gives CDR1 MDHEN, CDR2 SYDVKM.

The V gene is TRBV27, the J gene TRBJ2-5; D is perhaps TRBD2 (6 bases). The CDR3 consists of 15 residues. CDR1 and CDR2 from the germline V gene are MNHEY and SMNVEV (reference sequence). V gave up 3 bases and J gave up 5 bases, with 16 bases separating them. This chain's CDR3 is CASSLRGGGGETQYF. Here the CDR3 DNA reads TGTGCCAGCAGTTTGAGGGGAGGTGGAGGGGAGACCCAGTACTTC.

The chain has TRBV27 and TRBJ1-5, with D possibly TRBD1 on 5 matching bases. Germline V lookup: CDR1 MNHEY, CDR2 SMNVEV (reference sequence). V was clipped by 5 bases and J by 4 bases, with 12 bases between them. The CDR3 contains 14 residues. The CDR3 DNA reads TGTGCCAGCAGTCTGGGGCGTACTAATCAGCCCCAGCATTTT. This codes for CASSLGRTNQPQHF.